This T cell receptor (beta chain) was recovered during a study of beta chain features in type 1 diabetes. Reverse transcribing all isolated RNA meant expressed TCRB transcripts were sequenced. The protocol was immunoSEQ multiplex PCR, while the TCRdb copy is restricted to in-frame clones and leaves out a portion. The sample has fewer than 400,000 clones; around 9.7% are singletons. Remarks on this clone: The target antigen is unknown.

General study points: All four CD4+ subsets from Type 1 diabetes patients carried moderately but significantly shorter TCRB CDR3s.

The CDR3 sequence is 16 residues long. Germline V gene lookup returns CDR1 SEHNR and CDR2 FQNEAQ (reference sequence). The V and J ends lost 5 bases and 3 bases respectively, with 19 bases between them. Sequenced sample: central memory CD4+ T cells from blood. This clonotype was obtained from a man aged 30 to 45 with type 1 diabetes. The genes are TRBV7-9 and TRBJ1-1, with D possibly TRBD1 on 5 matching bases. CDR3 sequence (DNA): TGTGCCAGCAGCCAAACCCGCGGGGGAGGGGACACTGAAGCTTTCTTT. Its translation: CASSQTRGGGDTEAFF.